This paragraph reports one TCR beta chain. Its target antigen remains unknown. No base quality information exists; no much larger clone differs at one position. The immunoSEQ Assay, a bias-controlled multiplex PCR, was used to amplify TCRbeta CDR3 regions from genomic DNA. Processing in the source paper ran as follows. The number of nucleated cells in each sample was estimated from the amplification of reference gene primers within the assay. To quantify the absolute abundance of each unique TCRbeta CDR3 rearrangement, sequence reads were collapsed and filtered. For each sample, productive Simpson clonality was calculated by taking the square root of Simpson's diversity index across productive rearrangements. The table comes from immuneACCESS by way of TCRdb, which keeps in-frame sequences with V and J called. Part of the clones is missing from these tables; in studies checked, under half for an unresolved V gene and the rest for unknown reasons. That table gives V, J and clone size, and the DNA gave D and trimming. The sample table shows almost 250,000 clones, and roughly 90% are seen once. Together, the top ten hold more than 3.5% of the sample.

In the prospective study, participants were roughly 18 to 100 years old, resided in approximately 25 geographic areas of the United States, and were enrolled through a virtual design. In the prospective study, participants were assigned to cohorts based on the clinical history participants reported in a screening survey and a study questionnaire. Recovered participants in ImmuneRACE Cohort 3 were defined as having two consecutive negative NP/OP PCR tests, clearance from a healthcare professional, or resolution of symptoms. In the prospective study, mobile phlebotomists collected whole blood, serum and a nasopharyngeal or oropharyngeal swab from each participant. Additional blood draws and questionnaires over an approximately two-month period could optionally be provided by prospective study participants. Before DNA extraction, blood samples from the prospective study were shipped at room temperature or frozen.

The data are from a study of blood T cell repertoires in COVID-19 (dated by TCRdb to 2019 to 2021). General notes on the study: Collaborator samples came from the United States, Italy and Spain and covered acute and convalescent phases of COVID-19. The prospective study material was composed of cDNA or gDNA derived from T cells, B-cell-depleted T cells, or PBMCs. Deeply sampled blood TCRbeta repertoires from subjects exposed to, actively infected with, or recovered from COVID-19 were included in the dataset. The repertoires were released in a freely available public database intended as a resource for research on the immune response to SARS-CoV-2. The samples were drawn from the first 160 participants of the ongoing ImmuneRACE study and from 1,254 subjects provided by 6 global collaborators. Sample metadata almost always included a de-identified subject ID, COVID-19 status, age in years and sex. Where HLA class I and class II types were available, the types were taken from metadata supplied by the sample provider, not from assay-based typing. Overall study outcomes, separate from this receptor: How much clinical and demographic metadata was included differed by source and by participant, and the metadata was provided uncurated.

Per the germline V gene, MDHEN is the CDR1 and SYDVKM is the CDR2. From the cysteine up to the phenylalanine, the CDR3 has a length of 15 residues. Only the CDR3 DNA stays, 45 bases, in frame from base 1. The germline ends are 21 bases apart after V is trimmed by 5 bases and J by 8 bases. Material for sequencing was PBMCs or T cells enriched from blood (not recorded which). The chain is assembled from TRBV28 and TRBJ1-2, with a weak D call of TRBD1 (6 bases match). The receptor's source is a young woman who had recovered from COVID-19. The CDR3 has the sequence CASSPGIQGWRGYTF. In nucleotides, the sequence is TGTGCCAGCAGTCCGGGAATACAGGGTTGGCGGGGCTACACCTTC.